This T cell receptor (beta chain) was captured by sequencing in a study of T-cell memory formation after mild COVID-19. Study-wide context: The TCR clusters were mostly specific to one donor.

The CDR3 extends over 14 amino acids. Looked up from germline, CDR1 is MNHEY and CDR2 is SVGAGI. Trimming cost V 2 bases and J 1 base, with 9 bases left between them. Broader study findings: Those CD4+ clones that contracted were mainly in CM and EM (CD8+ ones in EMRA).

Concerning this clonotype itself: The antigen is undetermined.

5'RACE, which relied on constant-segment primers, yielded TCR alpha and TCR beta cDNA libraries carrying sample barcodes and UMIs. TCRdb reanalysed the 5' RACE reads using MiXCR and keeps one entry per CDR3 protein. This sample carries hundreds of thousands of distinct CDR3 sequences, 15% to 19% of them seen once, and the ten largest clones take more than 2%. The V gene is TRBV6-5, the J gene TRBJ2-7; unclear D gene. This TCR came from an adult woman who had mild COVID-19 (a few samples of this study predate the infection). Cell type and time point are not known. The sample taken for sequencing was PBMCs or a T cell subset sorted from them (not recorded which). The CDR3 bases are TGTGCCAGCAGTTACGGGCCGGGTTCCTACGAGCAGTACTTC. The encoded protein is CASSYGPGSYEQYF.